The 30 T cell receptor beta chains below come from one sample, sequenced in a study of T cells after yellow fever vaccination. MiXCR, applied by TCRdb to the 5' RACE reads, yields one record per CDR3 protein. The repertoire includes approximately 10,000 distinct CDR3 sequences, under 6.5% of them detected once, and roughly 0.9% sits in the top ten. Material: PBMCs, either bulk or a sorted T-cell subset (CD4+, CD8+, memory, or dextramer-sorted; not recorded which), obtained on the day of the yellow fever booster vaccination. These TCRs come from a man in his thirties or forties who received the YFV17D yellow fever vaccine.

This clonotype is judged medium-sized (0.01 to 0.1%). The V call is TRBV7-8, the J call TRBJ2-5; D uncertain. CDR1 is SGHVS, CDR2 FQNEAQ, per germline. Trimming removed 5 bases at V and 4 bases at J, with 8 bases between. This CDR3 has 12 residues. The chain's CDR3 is CASSQPRETQYF. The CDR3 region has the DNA TGTGCCAGCAGCCAACCGAGAGAGACCCAGTACTTC.

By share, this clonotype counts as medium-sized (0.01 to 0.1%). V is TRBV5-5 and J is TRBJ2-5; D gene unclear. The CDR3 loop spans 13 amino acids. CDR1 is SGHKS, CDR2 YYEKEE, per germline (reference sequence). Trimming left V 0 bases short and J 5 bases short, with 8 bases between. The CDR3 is CASSLERGETQYF. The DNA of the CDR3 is TGTGCCAGCAGCTTGGAGCGTGGGGAGACCCAGTACTTC.

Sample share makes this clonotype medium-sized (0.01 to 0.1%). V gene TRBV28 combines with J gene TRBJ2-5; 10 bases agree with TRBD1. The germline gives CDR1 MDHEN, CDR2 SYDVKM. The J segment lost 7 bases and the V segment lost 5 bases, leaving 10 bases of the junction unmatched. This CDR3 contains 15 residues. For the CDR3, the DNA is TGTGCCAGCAGTCCCGGACAGGGGGTTATCGCGACCCAGTACTTC. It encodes CASSPGQGVIATQYF.

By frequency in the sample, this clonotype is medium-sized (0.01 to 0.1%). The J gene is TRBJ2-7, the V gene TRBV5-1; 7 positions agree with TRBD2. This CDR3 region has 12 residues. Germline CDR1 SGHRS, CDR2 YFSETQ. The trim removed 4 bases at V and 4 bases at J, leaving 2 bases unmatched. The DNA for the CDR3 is TGCGCCAGCAGCGGGGACTATTACGAGCAGTACTTC. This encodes CASSGDYYEQYF.

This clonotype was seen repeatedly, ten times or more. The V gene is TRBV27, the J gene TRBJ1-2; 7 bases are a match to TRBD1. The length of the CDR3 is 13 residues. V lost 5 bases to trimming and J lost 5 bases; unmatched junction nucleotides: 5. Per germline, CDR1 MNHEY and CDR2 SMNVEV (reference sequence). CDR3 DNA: TGTGCCAGCAGTCCCGGGACAGTGTATGGCTACACCTTC. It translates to CASSPGTVYGYTF.

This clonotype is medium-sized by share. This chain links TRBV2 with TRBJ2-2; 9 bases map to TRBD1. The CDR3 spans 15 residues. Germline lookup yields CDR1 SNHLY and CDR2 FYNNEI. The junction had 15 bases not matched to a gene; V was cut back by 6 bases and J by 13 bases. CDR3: CASRADRGMGDWLFF. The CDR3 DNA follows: TGTGCCAGCAGGGCAGACAGGGGGATGGGGGATTGGCTGTTTTTT.

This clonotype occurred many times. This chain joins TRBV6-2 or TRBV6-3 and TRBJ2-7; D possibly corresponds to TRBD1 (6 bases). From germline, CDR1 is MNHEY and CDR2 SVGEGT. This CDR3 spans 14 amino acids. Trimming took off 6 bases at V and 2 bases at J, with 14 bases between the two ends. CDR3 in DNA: TGTGCCAGCAGGAAATCCGGGACAACCTACGAGCAGTACTTC. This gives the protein CASRKSGTTYEQYF.

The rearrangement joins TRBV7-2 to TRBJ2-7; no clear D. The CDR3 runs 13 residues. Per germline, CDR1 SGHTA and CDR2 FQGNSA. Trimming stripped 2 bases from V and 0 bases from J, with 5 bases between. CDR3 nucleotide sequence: TGTGCCAGCAGCTTACAGCGCTCCTACGAGCAGTACTTC. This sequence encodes CASSLQRSYEQYF.

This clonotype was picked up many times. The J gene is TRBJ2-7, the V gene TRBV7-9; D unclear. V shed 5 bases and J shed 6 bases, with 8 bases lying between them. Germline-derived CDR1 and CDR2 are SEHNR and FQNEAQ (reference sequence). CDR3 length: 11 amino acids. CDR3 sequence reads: CASSPLGEQYF. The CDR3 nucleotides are TGTGCCAGCAGCCCCCTGGGCGAGCAGTACTTC.

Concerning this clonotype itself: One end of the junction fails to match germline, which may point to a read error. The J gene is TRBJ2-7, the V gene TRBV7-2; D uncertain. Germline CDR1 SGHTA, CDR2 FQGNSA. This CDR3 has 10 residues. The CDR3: CASSYSSLHF. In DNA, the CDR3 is TGTGCCAGCAGTTACTCCTCCTTACACTTC. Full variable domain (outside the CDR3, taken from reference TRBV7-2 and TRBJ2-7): GAGVSQSPSNKVTEKGKDVELRCDPISGHTALYWYRQSLGQGLEFLIYFQGNSAPDKSGLPSDRFSAERTGGSVSTLTIQRTQQEDSAVYLCASSYSSLHFGPGTRLTVT.

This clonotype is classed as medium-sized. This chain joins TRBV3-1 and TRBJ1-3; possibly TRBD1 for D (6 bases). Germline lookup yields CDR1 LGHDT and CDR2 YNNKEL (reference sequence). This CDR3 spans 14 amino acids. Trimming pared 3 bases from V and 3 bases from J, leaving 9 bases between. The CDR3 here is CASSQYRDGNTIYF. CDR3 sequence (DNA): TGTGCCAGCAGCCAGTACAGGGATGGAAACACCATATATTTT.

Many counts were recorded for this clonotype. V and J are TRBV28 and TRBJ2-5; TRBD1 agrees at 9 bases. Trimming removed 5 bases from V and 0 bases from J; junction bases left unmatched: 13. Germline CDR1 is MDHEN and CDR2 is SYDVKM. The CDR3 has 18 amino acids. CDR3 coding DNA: TGTGCCAGCAGTGCGGACAGGGGCCGGCCTTGGTACCAAGAGACCCAGTACTTC. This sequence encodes CASSADRGRPWYQETQYF.

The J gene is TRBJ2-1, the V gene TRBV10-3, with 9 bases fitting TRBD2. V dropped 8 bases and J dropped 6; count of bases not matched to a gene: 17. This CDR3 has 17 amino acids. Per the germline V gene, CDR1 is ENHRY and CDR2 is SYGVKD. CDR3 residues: CAICSSVGGRASNEQFF. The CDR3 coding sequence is TGTGCCATCTGTTCCTCTGTTGGCGGGAGGGCCTCCAATGAGCAGTTCTTC.

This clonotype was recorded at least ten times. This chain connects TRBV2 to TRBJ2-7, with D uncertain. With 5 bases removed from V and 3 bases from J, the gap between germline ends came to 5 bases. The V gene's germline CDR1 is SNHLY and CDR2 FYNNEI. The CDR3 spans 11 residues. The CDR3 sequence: CASSIYYEQYF. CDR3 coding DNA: TGTGCCAGCAGTATATACTACGAGCAGTACTTC.

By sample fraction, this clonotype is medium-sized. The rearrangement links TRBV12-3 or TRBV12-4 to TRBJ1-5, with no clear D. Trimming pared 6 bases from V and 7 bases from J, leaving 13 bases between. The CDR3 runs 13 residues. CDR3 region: CASSAGPRQPQHF. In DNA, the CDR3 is TGTGCCAGCAGCGCCGGGCCACGACAGCCCCAGCATTTT.

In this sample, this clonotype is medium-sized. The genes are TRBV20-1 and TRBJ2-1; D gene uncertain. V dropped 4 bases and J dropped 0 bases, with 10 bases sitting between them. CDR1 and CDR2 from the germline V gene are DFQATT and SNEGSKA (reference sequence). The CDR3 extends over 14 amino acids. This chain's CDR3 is CSATPLSSYNEQFF. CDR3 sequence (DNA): TGCAGTGCTACCCCCCTGAGCTCCTACAATGAGCAGTTCTTC.

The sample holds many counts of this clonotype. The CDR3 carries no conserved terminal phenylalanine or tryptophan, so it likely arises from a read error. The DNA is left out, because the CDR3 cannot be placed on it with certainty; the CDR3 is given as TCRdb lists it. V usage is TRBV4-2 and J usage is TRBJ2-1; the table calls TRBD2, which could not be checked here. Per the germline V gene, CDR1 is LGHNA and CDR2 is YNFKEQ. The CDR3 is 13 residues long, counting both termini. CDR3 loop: CASSQGSGRALSI.

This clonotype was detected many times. CDR3 sequence reads: CASSSSGTSGTDTQYF. CDR3 nucleotide sequence: TGTGCCAGCAGCTCCTCCGGGACTAGCGGCACAGATACGCAGTATTTT. V and J are TRBV7-2 and TRBJ2-3, with TRBD2 matching over 10 bases. This CDR3 comprises 16 residues. The germline V gene encodes CDR1 SGHTA and CDR2 FQGNSA. J was trimmed by 1 base and V by 4 bases; bases with no gene match: 5.

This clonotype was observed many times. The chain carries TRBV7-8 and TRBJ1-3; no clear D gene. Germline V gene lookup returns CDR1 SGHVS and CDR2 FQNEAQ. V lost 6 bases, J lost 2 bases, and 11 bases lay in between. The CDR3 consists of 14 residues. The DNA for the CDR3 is TGTGCCAGCAGGGCACTGGATCCTGGAAACACCATATATTTT. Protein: CASRALDPGNTIYF.

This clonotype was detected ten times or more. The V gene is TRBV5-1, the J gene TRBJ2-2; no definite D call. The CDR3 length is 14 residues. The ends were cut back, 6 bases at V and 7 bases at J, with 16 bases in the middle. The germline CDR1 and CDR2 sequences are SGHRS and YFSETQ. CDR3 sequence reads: CASTPSMGGGELFF. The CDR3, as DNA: TGCGCCAGCACCCCCTCTATGGGTGGCGGGGAGCTGTTTTTT.

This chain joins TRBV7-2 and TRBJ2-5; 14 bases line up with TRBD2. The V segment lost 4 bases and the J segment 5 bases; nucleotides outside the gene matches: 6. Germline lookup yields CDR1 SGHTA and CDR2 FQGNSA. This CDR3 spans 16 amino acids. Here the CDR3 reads CASSYGTSGSLETQYF. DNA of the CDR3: TGTGCCAGCAGCTACGGGACTAGCGGGAGTTTGGAGACCCAGTACTTC.

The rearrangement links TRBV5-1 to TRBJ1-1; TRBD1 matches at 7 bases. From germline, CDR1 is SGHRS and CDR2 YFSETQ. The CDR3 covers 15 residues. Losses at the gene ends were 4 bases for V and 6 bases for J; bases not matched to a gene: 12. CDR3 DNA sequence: TGCGCCAGCAGCGTACCAGGGGGGGGGGGTGCTGAAGCTTTCTTT. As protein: CASSVPGGGGAEAFF.

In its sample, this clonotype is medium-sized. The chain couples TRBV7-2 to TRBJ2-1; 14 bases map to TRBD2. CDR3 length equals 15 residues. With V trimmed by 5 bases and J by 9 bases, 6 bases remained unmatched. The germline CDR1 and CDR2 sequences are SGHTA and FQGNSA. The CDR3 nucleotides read TGTGCCAGCAGCCCGGGACTAGCGGGAGCGATTGAGCAGTTCTTC. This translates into CASSPGLAGAIEQFF.

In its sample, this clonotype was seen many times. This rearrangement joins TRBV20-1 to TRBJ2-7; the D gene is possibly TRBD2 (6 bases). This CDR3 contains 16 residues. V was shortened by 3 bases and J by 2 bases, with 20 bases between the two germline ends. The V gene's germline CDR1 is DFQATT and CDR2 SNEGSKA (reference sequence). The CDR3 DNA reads TGCAGTGCTAGGCCCGGGAGCGGCGTACGTGCCTACGAGCAGTACTTC. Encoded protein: CSARPGSGVRAYEQYF.

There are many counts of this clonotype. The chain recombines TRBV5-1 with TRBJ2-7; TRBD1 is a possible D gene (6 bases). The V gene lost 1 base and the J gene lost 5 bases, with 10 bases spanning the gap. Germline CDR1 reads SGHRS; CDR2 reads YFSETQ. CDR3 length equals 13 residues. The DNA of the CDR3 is TGCGCCAGCAGCTTGCAGGGGCTCAACGAGCAGTACTTC. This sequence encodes CASSLQGLNEQYF.

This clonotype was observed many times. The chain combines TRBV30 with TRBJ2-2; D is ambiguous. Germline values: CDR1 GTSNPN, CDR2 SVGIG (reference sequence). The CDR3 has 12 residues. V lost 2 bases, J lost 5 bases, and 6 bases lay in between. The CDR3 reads CAWSRGTGELFF. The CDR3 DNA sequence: TGTGCCTGGAGTCGCGGAACCGGGGAGCTGTTTTTT.

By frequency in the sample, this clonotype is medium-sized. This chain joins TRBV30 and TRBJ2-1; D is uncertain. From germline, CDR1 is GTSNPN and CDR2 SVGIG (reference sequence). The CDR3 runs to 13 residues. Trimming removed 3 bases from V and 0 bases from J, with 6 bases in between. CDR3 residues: CAWRTGSYNEQFF. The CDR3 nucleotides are TGTGCCTGGAGAACTGGCTCCTACAATGAGCAGTTCTTC. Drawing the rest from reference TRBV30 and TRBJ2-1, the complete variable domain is SQTIHQWPATLVQPVGSPLSLECTVEGTSNPNLYWYRQAAGRGLQLLFYSVGIGQISSEVPQNLSASRPQDRQFILSSKKLLLSDSGFYLCAWRTGSYNEQFFGPGTRLTVL.

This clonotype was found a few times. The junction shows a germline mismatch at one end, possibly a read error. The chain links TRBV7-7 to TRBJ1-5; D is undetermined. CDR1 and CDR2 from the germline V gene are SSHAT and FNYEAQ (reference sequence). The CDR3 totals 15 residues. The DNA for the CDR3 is TGTGCTAGCAGCTTAGGACCCAACGTAGGTCAGCCCCAGCATTTT. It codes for CASSLGPNVGQPQHF.

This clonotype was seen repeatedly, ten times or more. Here the CDR3 reads CSAILGETQYF. In DNA form, the CDR3 reads TGCAGTGCTATCTTGGGAGAGACCCAGTACTTC. The chain is built from TRBV20-1 and TRBJ2-5, with D hard to call. This CDR3 has 11 residues. Germline-derived CDR1 and CDR2 are DFQATT and SNEGSKA (reference sequence). The V gene lost 4 bases and the J gene lost 4 bases, with 7 bases spanning the gap.

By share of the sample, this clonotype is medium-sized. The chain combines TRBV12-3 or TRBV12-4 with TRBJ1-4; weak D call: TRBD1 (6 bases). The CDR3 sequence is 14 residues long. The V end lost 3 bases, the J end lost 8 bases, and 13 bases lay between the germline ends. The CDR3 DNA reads TGTGCCAGCAGTTTTTCGGGGGGCAAAGAAAAACTGTTTTTT. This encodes CASSFSGGKEKLFF.